These T cell receptor beta chains were read from a single sample in a study of regulatory T cells in long-lasting Graves disease. A single record per CDR3 protein comes from TCRdb applying MiXCR to the multiplex PCR reads. This sample carries some 330,000 distinct CDR3 sequences, approximately 23% of them seen once, and the ten largest clones take approximately 30%. This sample comprised peripheral blood mononuclear cells (PBMCs), obtained when the disease was refractory, from a patient treated with antithyroid drugs. The receptors derive from a woman in her forties with Graves disease. CDR3s include the opening cysteine and the closing phenylalanine or tryptophan. A D gene is named only where the DNA matches it firmly. For some rows the clone size is stated as once, few or many, or as a class when expanded; others skip it.

NA	TRBD2	TRBV3-1	TRBJ2-7	TGTGCCAGCAGCCACTTGCGACTAGCACACGAGCAGTACTTC	CASSHLRLAHEQYF
NA	NA	TRBV5-1	TRBJ2-1	TGCGCCAGCAGCTTAACCACACGGACAAGAAATGAGCAGTTCTTC	CASSLTTRTRNEQFF
many	TRBD2	TRBV2	TRBJ2-1	TGTGCCAGCAGTGAGAGAACTAGCGGGACCCCAAGTCCCCACAATGAGCAGTTCTTC	CASSERTSGTPSPHNEQFF
NA	NA	TRBV10-3	TRBJ2-2	TGTGCCATCAGTGGACACACCGGGGAGCTGTTTTTT	CAISGHTGELFF
NA	NA	TRBV2	TRBJ1-1	TGTGCCAGCAGTGAAGGTTTTTACACTGAAGCTTTCTTT	CASSEGFYTEAFF
NA	NA	TRBV20-1	TRBJ2-7	TGCAGTGCTAGAGATTTCGAGACACTGCGCCTGGGGGAGCAGTACTTC	CSARDFETLRLGEQYF
few	TRBD2	TRBV24-1	TRBJ2-2	TGTGCCACCAGTGTCGGTCTGGCGGGAGGCACGACGAACACCGGGGAGCTGTTTTTT	CATSVGLAGGTTNTGELFF
NA	TRBD2	TRBV3-1	TRBJ2-3	TGTGCCAGCAGTCCGCTAGCGGGAGAAGTGACAGATACGCAGTATTTT	CASSPLAGEVTDTQYF
many	TRBD2	TRBV2	TRBJ2-7	TGTGCCAGCAGGGCTAGCGGGAGGGAGTACGAGCAGTACTTC	CASRASGREYEQYF
few	NA	TRBV10-3	TRBJ1-1	TGTGCCATCAGTGAGGGATACGGGAACACTGAAGCTTTCTTT	CAISEGYGNTEAFF
NA	TRBD1	TRBV4-1	TRBJ2-6	TGCGCCAGCGCAGGGGGCACTGGGGCCAACGTCCTGACTTTC	CASAGGTGANVLTF
few	TRBD1	TRBV3-1	TRBJ2-7	TGTGCCAGCAGCCAAGACCTCCCCCGGGACAGGTACTCCTACGAGCAGTACTTC	CASSQDLPRDRYSYEQYF
many	TRBD2	TRBV7-8	TRBJ2-5	TGTGCCAGCAGCTATACGGGGACTAGCGGACAAGAGACCCAGTACTTC	CASSYTGTSGQETQYF
many	NA	TRBV29-1	TRBJ2-5	TGCAGCGTTGAAACAGGGAAGGAGACCCAGTACTTC	CSVETGKETQYF
many	NA	TRBV29-1	TRBJ1-4	TGCAGCGTTGGGGGCATGGGGGAAAAACTGTTTTTT	CSVGGMGEKLFF
many	NA	TRBV28	TRBJ1-2	TGTGCCAGCAGTCTAGCCGACAGATATGGCTACACCTTC	CASSLADRYGYTF
few	NA	TRBV7-3	TRBJ2-3	TGTGCCAGCAGCCCAGGGAGCAGGGGGGGAGATACGCAGTATTTT	CASSPGSRGGDTQYF
NA	NA	TRBV7-9	TRBJ2-7	TGTGCCAGCAGCCTCAGACAGGGCGGGGAGTACGAGCAGTACTTC	CASSLRQGGEYEQYF
many	NA	TRBV5-1	TRBJ1-1	TGCGCCAGCAGCTTGGTCCACGGGGCGACCACTGAAGCTTTCTTT	CASSLVHGATTEAFF
many	NA	TRBV25-1	TRBJ2-7	TGTGCCAGCAGTGAATCCTCCTACTCCTACGAGCAGTACTTC	CASSESSYSYEQYF
few	TRBD2	TRBV28	TRBJ2-5	TGTACCAGCAGTTCCGCCGGGACTAGCGGGAGGAGAGAGACCCAGTACTTC	CTSSSAGTSGRRETQYF
many	NA	TRBV28	TRBJ1-1	TGTGCCAGCAGTTTATATGCCAGGGGATCTGAAGCTTTCTTT	CASSLYARGSEAFF
NA	TRBD2	TRBV12-3/TRBV12-4	TRBJ2-3	TGTGCCAGCAGGGTAGCGGGGCGCACAGATACGCAGTATTTT	CASRVAGRTDTQYF
NA	NA	TRBV5-8	TRBJ2-2	TGTGCCAGCAGGACCACAGGGTGGGCCGGATCCGGGGAGCTGTTTTTT	CASRTTGWAGSGELFF
NA	TRBD2	TRBV11-2	TRBJ2-1	TGTGCCAGCAGCTTAGAACTAGCGGGAGTTTTCGGGCAGTTCTTC	CASSLELAGVFGQFF
NA	NA	TRBV3-1	TRBJ1-5	TGTGCCAGCAGCCAAGGCGGGTTTAGCAATCAGCCCCAGCATTTT	CASSQGGFSNQPQHF
few	NA	TRBV20-1	TRBJ2-7	TGCAGTGCTAGCGGACTACATCATTTCTACGAGCAGTACTTC	CSASGLHHFYEQYF
once	TRBD1	TRBV28	TRBJ1-2	TGTGCCAGCAGTCCCCGGACAGGGAACTATGGCTACACCTTC	CASSPRTGNYGYTF
NA	NA	TRBV3-1	TRBJ1-2	TGTGCCAGCAGCCAAGCTCAATTTTGGGGCTACACCTTC	CASSQAQFWGYTF
many	TRBD1	TRBV28	TRBJ1-1	TGTGCCAGCAGTTGGAATCCGGGACAGGGTGGGGTTGTCAACACTGAAGCTTTCTTT	CASSWNPGQGGVVNTEAFF
NA	NA	TRBV20-1	TRBJ1-6	TGCAGTGCTAGAAGACAAGGTCCTAATTCACCCCTCCACTTT	CSARRQGPNSPLHF
NA	TRBD1	TRBV29-1	TRBJ2-7	TGCAGCGTTGGGACCGACAGGGGCCGATACGAGCAGTACTTC	CSVGTDRGRYEQYF
many	TRBD1	TRBV12-3/TRBV12-4	TRBJ2-7	TGTGCCAGCAGTTCTCCGGGACAGGTAAACTACGAGCAGTACTTC	CASSSPGQVNYEQYF
many	TRBD1	TRBV28	TRBJ1-4	TGTGCCAGCAGTTTGTGGACAGGGGCACCCGGAACAACTAATGAAAAACTGTTTTTT	CASSLWTGAPGTTNEKLFF
NA	TRBD1	TRBV5-1	TRBJ2-7	TGCGCCAGCAGAGGGGGACAGGGGGCTGCCCACGAGCAGTACTTC	CASRGGQGAAHEQYF
NA	NA	TRBV15	TRBJ2-1	TGTGCCACCAGCAGAGATGTCGGGGGAGTCTTAAACAATGAGCAGTTCTTC	CATSRDVGGVLNNEQFF
NA	TRBD1	TRBV19	TRBJ1-1	TGTGCCAGTAGGAAACGACAGGGTGGGAACACTGAAGCTTTCTTT	CASRKRQGGNTEAFF
many	TRBD1	TRBV11-2	TRBJ2-7	TGTGCCAGCAGCTTAGGGAATGACAGGGGGAAACGATACGAGCAGTACTTC	CASSLGNDRGKRYEQYF
NA	NA	TRBV12-3/TRBV12-4	TRBJ2-3	TGTGCCAGCAGTAACCCTAGCACAGATACGCAGTATTTT	CASSNPSTDTQYF